This T cell receptor beta chain is drawn from a study of chemoradiotherapy in HPV16-positive cancers. CDR1 MNHNS and CDR2 SASEGT come from the germline V gene. V was cut by 4 bases and J by 4 bases, with 16 bases left in between. The CDR3 is made up of 16 amino acids. Method: immunoSEQ multiplex PCR; TCRdb's copy keeps in-frame clones and lacks some. The repertoire has about 6,600 clones, around 79% of them found once; the top ten carry about 7.8%. This chain connects TRBV6-1 to TRBJ1-4; no clear D gene. This material consisted of tumor tissue, taken from a patient who underwent chemoradiotherapy. This sequence originates from a human donor with HPV-associated anogenital cancer. The CDR3 loop is CASSAFTGVINEKLFF. CDR3 DNA sequence: TGTGCCAGCAGTGCCTTCACCGGGGTCATTAATGAAAAACTGTTTTTT.